This paragraph covers one TCR beta chain sequence. Its antigen is undetermined. The data were obtained in a study of T cells after posttransplantation cyclophosphamide. Notes on the study in general: Recipient CMV seropositivity and CMV reactivation strongly tracked TRB clonality.

Only in-frame clones appear in the TCRdb table, and some are missing; sequencing was by immunoSEQ multiplex PCR. Of 45,000 or so clones listed, 92% are singletons. Sequencing input: PBMCs. This sequence originates from a woman between 50 and 59 years old in good health and a related stem cell transplant donor.

This CDR3 is CASSIPQGNYGYTF. In DNA form, the CDR3 reads TGTGCCAGTAGTATACCTCAGGGGAACTATGGCTACACCTTC. The J gene is TRBJ1-2, the V gene TRBV19; possible D gene TRBD1, 6 bases. The ends were cut back, 2 bases at V and 2 bases at J, with 9 bases in the middle. The CDR3 covers 14 residues. Looked up from germline, CDR1 is LNHDA and CDR2 is SQIVND (reference sequence).